Listed below are T cell receptor beta chains from one sample, sequenced in a study of identical twins. TCRdb itself ran the 5' RACE reads through MiXCR, one entry per CDR3 protein. The table shows 200,000 to 250,000 distinct CDR3 sequences, with under 10% occurring only once. The sample was also linked to a second study, of yellow fever vaccine responses in identical twins.

The material sequenced was memory (CD45RO+) T cells sorted from blood. All receptors derive from a woman aged 18-35 years in good health. CDR3s include the opening cysteine and the closing phenylalanine or tryptophan. Fields, in order: D gene, V gene, J gene, clone size, CDR3 protein, CDR3 DNA. The D gene is left open where the match is weak. Rows give clone size only sometimes, using once, few, many, or a class for an expanded clone.

TRBD1	TRBV15	TRBJ2-7	-	CATSTGQGGNEQYF	TGTGCCACCAGCACCGGACAGGGGGGAAACGAGCAGTACTTC
-	TRBV5-1	TRBJ2-3	many	CASSLEGTHSSTDTQYF	TGCGCCAGCAGCTTGGAAGGGACTCATTCTAGCACAGATACGCAGTATTTT
-	TRBV9	TRBJ2-7	-	CASSVSGEYGYEQYF	TGTGCCAGCAGCGTATCAGGGGAGTACGGCTACGAGCAGTACTTC
-	TRBV5-6	TRBJ2-5	-	CASSSLPGRGGETQYF	TGTGCCAGCAGCTCCCTACCAGGGCGGGGCGGGGAGACCCAGTACTTC
TRBD1	TRBV28	TRBJ1-3	few	CASKRTGEGTIYF	TGTGCCAGCAAACGGACAGGGGAGGGCACCATATATTTT
TRBD1	TRBV28	TRBJ2-7	few	CASRTGTGVYEQYF	TGTGCCAGCAGAACCGGGACAGGGGTCTACGAGCAGTACTTC
-	TRBV4-2	TRBJ2-1	few	CASSQEGAEPYNEQFF	TGTGCCAGCAGCCAAGAGGGGGCCGAACCTTACAATGAGCAGTTCTTC
TRBD1	TRBV20-1	TRBJ1-1	many	CSAKPGQGKTMNTEAFF	TGCAGTGCTAAGCCAGGACAGGGAAAAACCATGAACACTGAAGCTTTCTTT
-	TRBV15	TRBJ2-3	few	CATSRDDLLTLTDTQYF	TGTGCCACCAGCAGAGATGACCTCCTTACCCTCACAGATACGCAGTATTTT
TRBD1	TRBV6-2/TRBV6-3	TRBJ1-5	-	CASSYWRTGSNQPQHF	TGTGCCAGCAGTTACTGGAGGACAGGGAGCAATCAGCCCCAGCATTTT